Shown below are 19 T cell receptor beta chains from a single sample sequenced in a study of response to subunit inactivated influenza vaccine. TCRdb called the RT-PCR reads again in MiXCR, with one record for every CDR3 protein. Among 200,000 to 300,000 distinct CDR3 sequences listed, 9% to 15% were seen once. The sample was non-naive T cells sorted from PBMCs, taken approximately 15 days before vaccination. The receptors shown here come from a man over 45 who received an inactivated influenza vaccine.

This clonotype was counted at least ten times. The rearrangement joins TRBV12-3 or TRBV12-4 to TRBJ1-3, with a possible D match to TRBD1 (5 bases). The ends were cut back, 6 bases at V and 4 bases at J, with 28 bases in the middle. The CDR3 has 19 amino acids. CDR3 sequence reads: CASRRRLGTELLGGNTIYF. In nucleotides, the CDR3 is TGTGCCAGCAGGCGTCGCCTAGGGACCGAATTATTGGGGGGAAACACCATATATTTT.

The chain uses TRBV20-1 and TRBJ2-1; TRBD1 or TRBD2 may be the D gene (7 bases each). V dropped 6 bases and J dropped 8 bases, with 20 bases sitting between them. Germline assignment: CDR1 DFQATT and CDR2 SNEGSKA (reference sequence). CDR3 size: 14 residues. CDR3 nucleotides: TGCAGTGCAAAAAGACTAGCAGGGGGGGATGAGCAGTTCTTC. Encoded protein: CSAKRLAGGDEQFF.

This clonotype was detected only a few times. This chain uses TRBV6-1 with TRBJ1-6; D not resolved. The CDR3 contains 15 residues. The V and J ends lost 6 bases and 3 bases respectively, with 12 bases between them. Germline V lookup: CDR1 MNHNS, CDR2 SASEGT. CDR3 region: CASSRTAGYNSPLHF. In nucleotides, the CDR3 is TGTGCCAGCAGCCGGACCGCCGGCTATAATTCACCCCTCCACTTT.

This clonotype was counted ten times or more. The chain has TRBV6-5 and TRBJ1-1; 12 bases fit TRBD1. CDR1 and CDR2 from the germline V gene are MNHEY and SVGAGI. The CDR3 consists of 14 residues. The J segment lost 7 bases and the V segment lost 4 bases, leaving 4 bases of the junction unmatched. CDR3 DNA: TGTGCCAGCAGTTGGGGACAGGGGGCGGGTGAAGCTTTCTTT. It yields the protein CASSWGQGAGEAFF.

The chain links TRBV12-3 or TRBV12-4 to TRBJ1-1; D might be TRBD1 (5 bases). V was pared by 5 bases and J by 2 bases, with 18 bases between. The length of the CDR3 is 16 residues. The CDR3 DNA sequence: TGTGCCAGCAGTCTCGAATTACGGCGGGACAACACTGAAGCTTTCTTT. Protein product: CASSLELRRDNTEAFF.

V and J are TRBV9 and TRBJ1-1, with a possible D match to TRBD1 (6 bases). There are 14 residues in the CDR3. With 2 bases removed from V and 4 bases from J, the gap between germline ends came to 12 bases. The germline CDR1 and CDR2 sequences are SGDLS and YYNGEE. CDR3 coding DNA: TGTGCCAGCAGCGTCGGGGGCTCAGGCACTGAAGCTTTCTTT. It codes for CASSVGGSGTEAFF.

This clonotype was seen a handful of times. V usage is TRBV23-1 and J usage is TRBJ1-1; D is unclear. TRBV23-1 is known as an ORF, though its function is uncertain. Trimming stripped 7 bases from V and 4 bases from J, with 13 bases between. The CDR3 runs to 13 residues. CDR3 sequence (DNA): TGCGCCAGCAAGGGCCGTTCGGCCACTGAAGCTTTCTTT. Translation gives CASKGRSATEAFF.

The table lists this clonotype with a few counts. The rearrangement links TRBV11-2 to TRBJ2-3; tentative D call: TRBD1 (6 bases). CDR3 length: 14 amino acids. V was trimmed by 3 bases and J by 4 bases, leaving 11 bases between them. From germline, CDR1 is SGHAT and CDR2 FQNNGV. The CDR3 sequence: CASSLGAGPDTQYF. The CDR3 DNA is TGTGCCAGCAGCTTGGGGGCCGGACCAGATACGCAGTATTTT.

This clonotype was detected once. The chain couples TRBV20-1 to TRBJ2-7; 12 positions agree with TRBD2. The CDR3 length is 14 residues. J gave up 2 bases and V 6 bases, and 5 bases lay outside the gene matches. The germline V gene encodes CDR1 DFQATT and CDR2 SNEGSKA (reference sequence). CDR3 sequence (DNA): TGCAGTGCAAAGCGGACTAGCGGGACCTACGAGCAGTACTTC. This sequence encodes CSAKRTSGTYEQYF.

There are many counts of this clonotype. The CDR3 spells CASSLVGGSRETQYF. CDR3 coding DNA: TGTGCCAGCAGCTTAGTTGGGGGCAGCCGAGAGACCCAGTACTTC. The V call is TRBV7-2, the J call TRBJ2-5, with D tentatively TRBD1 (6 bases). Germline CDR1 and CDR2: SGHTA and FQGNSA. This CDR3 is 15 amino acids long. Deletions cut 1 base from V and 4 bases from J, with 13 bases between.

This clonotype occurred many times. J is TRBJ2-4 and V is TRBV20-1; 7 nucleotides agree with TRBD2. J was trimmed by 3 bases and V by 6 bases; bases with no gene match: 20. The CDR3 loop spans 18 amino acids. CDR1 and CDR2 from the germline V gene are DFQATT and SNEGSKA (reference sequence). CDR3 sequence reads: CSARAGVVYSGLKNIQYF. The CDR3 nucleotides are TGCAGTGCAAGGGCGGGGGTGGTGTACAGCGGCCTCAAAAACATTCAGTACTTC.

This clonotype was seen many times. The chain joins TRBV29-1 to TRBJ2-7; 9 nucleotides match TRBD1. V trimming: 4 bases; J trimming: 8 bases; junction bases outside the gene matches: 9. The CDR3 length is 13 residues. Germline CDR1 SQVTM, CDR2 ANQGSEA. CDR3: CSVASLGQGKQYF. The CDR3, as DNA: TGCAGCGTTGCGTCGTTGGGACAGGGAAAGCAGTACTTC.

The chain links TRBV27 to TRBJ2-5; 11 bases line up with TRBD2. Per the germline V gene, CDR1 is MNHEY and CDR2 is SMNVEV (reference sequence). This CDR3 comprises 17 residues. The V gene end was trimmed by 7 bases and the J gene end by 5 bases; junction bases not matched to a gene: 15. This CDR3 is CASIELAGALRGETQYF. The CDR3 DNA follows: TGTGCCAGCATCGAACTAGCGGGGGCCCTCCGAGGGGAGACCCAGTACTTC.

The chain uses TRBV5-1 and TRBJ1-1, with D perhaps matching TRBD1 (5 bases). The CDR3 length is 14 residues. Trimming removed 0 bases at V and 3 bases at J, with 9 bases between. Germline V gene data show CDR1 as SGHRS and CDR2 as YFSETQ. The CDR3 DNA sequence: TGCGCCAGCAGCTTGGGGGGGTACGACACTGAAGCTTTCTTT. Its protein product is CASSLGGYDTEAFF.

CDR3 residues: CASSYREATDTQYF. The CDR3 bases are TGCGCCAGCAGCTATCGGGAGGCCACAGATACGCAGTATTTT. This rearrangement joins TRBV4-1 to TRBJ2-3, with TRBD2 identical over 7 bases. Germline CDR1 reads MGHRA; CDR2 reads YSYEKL. V dropped 5 bases and J dropped 2; count of bases not matched to a gene: 4. CDR3 length: 14 amino acids.

This chain connects TRBV4-3 to TRBJ2-2; D gene uncertain. The V end was cut by 0 bases, the J end by 5 bases, with 7 bases between. The V gene's germline CDR1 is LGHNA and CDR2 YSLEER. This CDR3 region has 14 residues. The CDR3 nucleotides read TGCGCCAGCAGCCAAGATTCTCAAACCGGGGAGCTGTTTTTT. Translating it yields CASSQDSQTGELFF.

The chain employs TRBV12-3 or TRBV12-4 and TRBJ2-3, with a tentative D call TRBD1 (6 bases). The V end was cut by 5 bases, the J end by 3 bases, with 15 bases between. The CDR3 is 15 amino acids. The CDR3 bases are TGTGCCAGCAGTCGCCTGGGACAAGGGACAGATACGCAGTATTTT. This sequence encodes CASSRLGQGTDTQYF.

In its sample, this clonotype was seen a few times. This rearrangement joins TRBV3-1 to TRBJ1-1, with D maybe TRBD1 (6 bases). There are 14 residues in the CDR3. CDR1 is LGHDT and CDR2 is YNNKEL in the germline V gene (reference sequence). V was clipped by 5 bases and J by 3 bases, with 13 bases between them. The chain's CDR3 is CASSLRGAHTEAFF. Here the CDR3 DNA reads TGTGCCAGCAGCTTAAGGGGGGCACACACTGAAGCTTTCTTT.

This clonotype was recorded a few times. A much larger clone lies one base from this, so it may be a read error. The rearrangement links TRBV10-3 to TRBJ2-1; the D gene is possibly TRBD1 (7 bases). Trimming cost V 1 base and J 5 bases, with 12 bases left between them. Germline V gene lookup returns CDR1 ENHRY and CDR2 SYGVKD. This CDR3 comprises 15 residues. The CDR3 sequence: CAISEWQGEDNEQFF. As DNA, the CDR3 is TGTGCCATCAGTGAGTGGCAGGGGGAGGACAATGAGCAGTTCTTC.